This TCR beta chain comes out of a study of shared clonotypes between healthy human individuals. Regarding the study as a whole: Researchers sampled blood only, noting tissue repertoires likely differ. With four donors compared, roughly 4.9% of naive CD4 clonotypes were shared. Estimated clonotype richness was generally higher in naive than memory subsets.

Sorted-subset replicate PCR reactions contained 200 to 250 ng DNA, corresponding to some 28,000 T cell genomes. TCRdb keeps only in-frame clones here, not all; method: immunoSEQ multiplex PCR. Found here are under 1,100,000 clones, about 70% of them singletons; the top ten hold approximately 1.5%. With regard to this clone: The antigen is undetermined.

The CDR3 runs to 13 residues. Trimming took 4 bases from V and 10 from J, leaving 14 bases between them. Germline values: CDR1 MNHNS, CDR2 SASEGT. The rearrangement uses TRBV6-1 and TRBJ2-1; D is undetermined. The sample comprised memory CD4+ T cells sorted from blood. Subset denoted: CD45RA-negative fraction. The sequence was obtained from a young man in good health. The CDR3 protein is CASSGPGALEQFF. The CDR3 nucleotides are TGTGCCAGCAGTGGACCGGGCGCGTTGGAGCAGTTCTTC.